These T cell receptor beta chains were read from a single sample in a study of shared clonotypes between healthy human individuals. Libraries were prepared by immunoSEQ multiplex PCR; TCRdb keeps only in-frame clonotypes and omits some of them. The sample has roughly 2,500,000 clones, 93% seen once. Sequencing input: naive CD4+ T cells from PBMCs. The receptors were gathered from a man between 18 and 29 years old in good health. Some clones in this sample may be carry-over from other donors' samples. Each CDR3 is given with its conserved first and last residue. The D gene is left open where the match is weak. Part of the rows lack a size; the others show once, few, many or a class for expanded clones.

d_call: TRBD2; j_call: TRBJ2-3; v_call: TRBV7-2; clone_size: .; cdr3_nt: TGTGCCAGCAGTTATACTGGACTAGCGGGTTCAGATACGCAGTATTTT; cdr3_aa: CASSYTGLAGSDTQYF
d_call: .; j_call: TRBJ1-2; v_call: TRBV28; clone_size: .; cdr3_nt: TGTGCCAGCAGTTTAGGTCAGGGTCTCGGCTACACCTTC; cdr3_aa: CASSLGQGLGYTF
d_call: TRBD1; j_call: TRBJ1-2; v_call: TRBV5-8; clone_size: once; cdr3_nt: TGTGCCAGCAGACGCAGGGGATCCGACAGGGTAGATGGCTACACCTTC; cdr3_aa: CASRRRGSDRVDGYTF
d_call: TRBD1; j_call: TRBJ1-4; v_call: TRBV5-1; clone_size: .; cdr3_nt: TGCGCCAGCAGCTTAACACAGGGGGGGAATGAAAAACTGTTTTTT; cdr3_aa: CASSLTQGGNEKLFF
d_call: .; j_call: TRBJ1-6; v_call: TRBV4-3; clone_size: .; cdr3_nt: TGCGCCAGCAGCCACCGGATGGGGCGGGATTCACCCCTCCACTTT; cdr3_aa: CASSHRMGRDSPLHF
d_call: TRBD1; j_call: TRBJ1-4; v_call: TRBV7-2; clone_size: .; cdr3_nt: TGTGCCAGCAGCTTAGTGGACAGGAATGAAAAACTGTTTTTT; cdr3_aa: CASSLVDRNEKLFF
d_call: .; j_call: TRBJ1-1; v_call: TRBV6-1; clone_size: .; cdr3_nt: TGTGCCAGCAGTGAAGCGAGCGGGCAGGGAGCTTTCTTT; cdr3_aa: CASSEASGQGAFF
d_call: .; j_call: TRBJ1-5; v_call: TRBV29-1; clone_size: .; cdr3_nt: TGCAGCGTTGAAAACATAAGCAATCAGCCCCAGCATTTT; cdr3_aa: CSVENISNQPQHF
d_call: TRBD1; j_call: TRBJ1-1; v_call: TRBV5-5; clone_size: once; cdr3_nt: TGTGCCAGCAGCCTAGACAGGGGGTTCGGGTGGCTGGCTTTCTTT; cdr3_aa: CASSLDRGFGWLAFF
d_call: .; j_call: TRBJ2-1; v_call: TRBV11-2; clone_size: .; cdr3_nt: TGTGCCAGCAGAATATTCCGGCCGACTGGTGAGCAGTTCTTC; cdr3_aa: CASRIFRPTGEQFF
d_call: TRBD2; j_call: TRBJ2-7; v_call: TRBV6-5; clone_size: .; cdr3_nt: TGTGCCAGCAGACAGAGCGGGAGGGCGTATGAGCAGTACTTC; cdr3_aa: CASRQSGRAYEQYF
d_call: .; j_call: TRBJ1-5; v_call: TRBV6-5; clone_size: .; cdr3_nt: TGTGCCAGCAGCACTCCCCCGATGCCCCAGCATTTT; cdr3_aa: CASSTPPMPQHF
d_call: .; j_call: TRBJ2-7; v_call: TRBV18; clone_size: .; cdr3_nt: TGTGCCAGCTCACCAATAGGCCCCGCGAGCTCCTACGAGCAGTACTTC; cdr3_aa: CASSPIGPASSYEQYF
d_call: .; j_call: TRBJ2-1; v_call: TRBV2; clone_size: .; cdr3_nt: TGTGCCAGCACCAGGGACCCCTACAATGAGCAGTTCTTC; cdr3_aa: CASTRDPYNEQFF
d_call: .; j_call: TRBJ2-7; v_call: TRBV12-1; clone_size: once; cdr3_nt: TGTGCCAGCAGCTTCGGGGGGTCCTACGAGCAGTACTTC; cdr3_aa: CASSFGGSYEQYF
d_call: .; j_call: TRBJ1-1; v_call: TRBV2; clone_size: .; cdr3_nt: TGTGCCAGCAGCGCAGAGAGCATTGGCACTGAAGCTTTCTTT; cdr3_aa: CASSAESIGTEAFF
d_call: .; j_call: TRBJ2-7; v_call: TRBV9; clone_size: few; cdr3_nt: TGTGCCAGCAGCGTAGACAGCAGCTCCTACGAGCAGTACTTC; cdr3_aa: CASSVDSSSYEQYF
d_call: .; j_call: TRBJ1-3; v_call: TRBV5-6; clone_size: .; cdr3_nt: TGTGCCAGCAGCCTAGACGGCCTCTCTGGAAACACCATATATTTT; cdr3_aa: CASSLDGLSGNTIYF
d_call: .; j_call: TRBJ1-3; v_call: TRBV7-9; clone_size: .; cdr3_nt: TGTGCCAGCAGCTTTTCGGTCGTTGGAAACACCATATATTTT; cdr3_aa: CASSFSVVGNTIYF
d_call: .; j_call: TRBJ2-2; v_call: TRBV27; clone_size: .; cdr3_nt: TGTGCCAGCAGTATCACTAGCACCGGGGAGCTGTTTTTT; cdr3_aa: CASSITSTGELFF
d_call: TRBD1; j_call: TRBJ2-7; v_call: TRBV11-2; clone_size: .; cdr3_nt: TGTGCCAGCAGCTTAATGCCAGGGGGATCCCGCTACGAGCAGTACTTC; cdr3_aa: CASSLMPGGSRYEQYF
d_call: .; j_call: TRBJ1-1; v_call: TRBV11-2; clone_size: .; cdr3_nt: TGTGCCAGCAGCTTAGTATTAGACACTGAAGCTTTCTTT; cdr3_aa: CASSLVLDTEAFF
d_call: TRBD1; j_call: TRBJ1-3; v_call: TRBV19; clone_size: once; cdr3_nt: TGTGCCAGTACCCCGGGACAGCTAGGAAACACCATATATTTT; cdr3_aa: CASTPGQLGNTIYF
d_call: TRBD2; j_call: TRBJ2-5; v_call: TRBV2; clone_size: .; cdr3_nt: TGTGCCAGCAGTGAACCGTCAGAGGGACTAGCGGGAGTAGAGACCCAGTACTTC; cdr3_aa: CASSEPSEGLAGVETQYF
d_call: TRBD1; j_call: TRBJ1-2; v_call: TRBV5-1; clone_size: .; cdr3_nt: TGCGCCAGCAGCCAAACCGTTCCCCGGACAGGGGATGGCTACACCTTC; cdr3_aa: CASSQTVPRTGDGYTF
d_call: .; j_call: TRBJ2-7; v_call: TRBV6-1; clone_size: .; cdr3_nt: TGTGCCAGCAGTGAGGCCAGGTTCTACGAGCAGTACTTC; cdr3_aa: CASSEARFYEQYF
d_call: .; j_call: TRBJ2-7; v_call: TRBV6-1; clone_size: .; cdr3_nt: TGTGCCAGCAGTGGGGGACCGAGCTCCTACGAGCAGTACTTC; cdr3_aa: CASSGGPSSYEQYF